The source of this T cell receptor beta chain is a study of regulatory T cells in long-lasting Graves disease. Study-wide findings and caveats: Persistent cases of Graves' showed reduced TCR diversity relative to newly diagnosed patients.

TCR beta libraries were built with iRepertoire HTBI primers and Arm-PCR of CDR3 regions. TCRdb called the multiplex PCR reads again in MiXCR, with one record for every CDR3 protein. The sample lists a few hundred thousand distinct CDR3 sequences, about 13% occurring once. This clonotype was recorded at least ten times. Its specificity is not known. Sample time point: newly diagnosed GD, antithyroid drugs for less than 3 months. RNA from PBMCs was the source of the TCR library. Trimming cost V 1 base and J 0 bases, with 7 bases left between them. CDR1 and CDR2 (germline): GTSNPN, SVGIG (reference sequence). The CDR3 loop spans 14 amino acids. These data also featured in a second study, about T cells in Graves' hyperthyroidism and ophthalmopathy. From that second work: Clonotypes that were expanded in thyroid above 0.001 mostly appeared in blood too.

The sequenced sample was peripheral blood mononuclear cells (PBMCs), obtained at new diagnosis, from a patient treated with antithyroid drugs. The chain joins TRBV30 to TRBJ1-5, with a tentative D call TRBD1 (5 bases). The source is a man aged 30 to 45 with Graves disease. In DNA form, the CDR3 reads TGTGCCTGGAGTGAGGGGTTTAGCAATCAGCCCCAGCATTTT. This encodes CAWSEGFSNQPQHF.